One sample yielded the 20 T cell receptor beta chains listed below, sequenced in a study of T cells in Graves' hyperthyroidism and ophthalmopathy. There were TCR beta CDR3 regions amplified from RNA transcripts. HTBI primers drove first-round RT-PCR of the TCR CDR3. MiXCR, applied by TCRdb to the multiplex PCR reads, yields one record per CDR3 protein. The table has hundreds of thousands of distinct CDR3 sequences, less than 45% seen once. The sequenced sample was peripheral blood or thyroid tissue (not recorded which). The receptors were gathered from an adult man with Graves' disease, either hyperthyroidism or ophthalmopathy (not recorded which).

Details on this clonotype: This may be a read error, as it is one base from a much larger clone. The chain carries TRBV5-1 and TRBJ1-1; possibly TRBD1 for D (6 bases). This CDR3 is 13 amino acids long. Trimming took 2 bases from V and 6 from J, leaving 11 bases between them. Germline V gene data show CDR1 as SGHRS and CDR2 as YFSETQ. The CDR3 spells CASSFSRGAEAFF. The CDR3 DNA sequence: TGCGCCAGCAGCTTTTCCAGGGGCGCTGAAGCTTTCTTT.

This clonotype showed up just a few times. The V and J genes are TRBV2 and TRBJ1-1; D gene uncertain. V dropped 5 bases and J dropped 0 bases, with 10 bases sitting between them. Germline CDR1 reads SNHLY; CDR2 reads FYNNEI. This CDR3 is built from 14 residues. The DNA of the CDR3 is TGTGCCAGCAGTCCCGATATGGTGAACACTGAAGCTTTCTTT. It encodes CASSPDMVNTEAFF.

This clonotype was seen a few times. This sequence joins TRBV5-1 and TRBJ1-1; 7 bases match TRBD1. Germline trimming cut 1 base from V and 0 bases from J; bases unmatched to any gene: 3. The CDR3 length is 15 residues. Per the germline V gene, CDR1 is SGHRS and CDR2 is YFSETQ. The CDR3 loop reads CASSLTGALNTEAFF. Written as DNA, the CDR3 is TGCGCCAGCAGCTTGACAGGGGCCTTGAACACTGAAGCTTTCTTT.

J is TRBJ1-1 and V is TRBV10-2; D is uncertain. V lost 0 bases and J lost 1, with 9 bases in between. This CDR3 is built from 15 residues. Germline-derived CDR1 and CDR2 are WSHSY and SAAADI. The CDR3 is CASSESMDPNTEAFF. The CDR3 DNA reads TGCGCCAGCAGTGAGTCGATGGACCCGAACACTGAAGCTTTCTTT.

The chain recombines TRBV4-1 with TRBJ1-1, with D uncertain. The CDR3 runs to 16 residues. V was trimmed by 2 bases and J by 0 bases, leaving 13 bases between them. Looked up from germline, CDR1 is MGHRA and CDR2 is YSYEKL. The CDR3 is CASSQPWTTMNTEAFF. The CDR3 DNA follows: TGCGCCAGCAGCCAACCATGGACCACCATGAACACTGAAGCTTTCTTT.

Only a few counts were recorded for this clonotype. The chain employs TRBV7-9 and TRBJ2-7; no definite D call. The V end was cut by 1 base, the J end by 0 bases, with 10 bases between. The germline gives CDR1 SEHNR, CDR2 FQNEAQ (reference sequence). CDR3 length equals 15 residues. The chain's CDR3 is CASSLGPASSYEQYF. The CDR3 DNA sequence: TGTGCCAGCAGCTTAGGTCCGGCTAGCTCCTACGAGCAGTACTTC. Looking up the rest from reference TRBV7-9 and TRBJ2-7 gives the full variable domain: DTGVSQNPRHKITKRGQNVTFRCDPISEHNRLYWYRQTLGQGPEFLTYFQNEAQLEKSRLLSDRFSAERPKGSFSTLEIQRTEQGDSAMYLCASSLGPASSYEQYFGPGTRLTVT.

In this sample, this clonotype turned up many times. The chain uses TRBV5-1 and TRBJ1-4, with TRBD1 matching over 9 bases. V dropped 3 bases and J dropped 8; count of bases not matched to a gene: 2. The germline gives CDR1 SGHRS, CDR2 YFSETQ. The CDR3 length is 13 residues. The CDR3 loop is CASSWTGEEKLFF. The CDR3 region has the DNA TGCGCCAGCAGCTGGACAGGGGAGGAAAAACTGTTTTTT.

In its sample, this clonotype was seen many times. V is TRBV7-9 and J is TRBJ1-3, with D unresolved. Trimming pared 0 bases from V and 7 bases from J, leaving 7 bases between. Germline V gene sequence: CDR1 SEHNR, CDR2 FQNEAQ (reference sequence). The CDR3 runs to 13 residues. The CDR3, as DNA: TGTGCCAGCAGCTTAGCGTCGGGTAACACCATATATTTT. Translated: CASSLASGNTIYF.

To note about this clonotype: This clone may be a read error of a much larger clone one base away. The chain joins TRBV12-3 or TRBV12-4 to TRBJ1-3; D ambiguous. Deletions cut 3 bases from V and 6 bases from J, with 6 bases between. The CDR3 is made up of 12 amino acids. CDR3 DNA sequence: TGTGCCAGCAGTTTTGGGCCAAACACCATATATTTT. Amino acid sequence: CASSFGPNTIYF.

This clonotype was seen a few times. The V call is TRBV20-1, the J call TRBJ1-6; TRBD1 matches 9 bases. Looked up from germline, CDR1 is DFQATT and CDR2 is SNEGSKA (reference sequence). V lost 3 bases, J lost 7 bases, and 1 base stayed unmatched. CDR3 size: 13 residues. As DNA, the CDR3 is TGCAGTGCTAGGGACAGGGGAAATTCACCCCTCCACTTT. Amino acids: CSARDRGNSPLHF.

This clonotype was observed a handful of times. Written as DNA, the CDR3 is TGTGCCCTAAAGGGGGTAGCGGGAGGACCCTACGAGCAGTACTTC. It specifies CALKGVAGGPYEQYF. The V call is TRBV10-3, the J call TRBJ2-7; 10 positions agree with TRBD2. CDR1 is ENHRY and CDR2 is SYGVKD in the germline V gene. The CDR3 is made up of 15 amino acids. Trimming removed 11 bases from V and 2 bases from J; junction bases left unmatched: 12.

The V and J genes are TRBV2 and TRBJ1-3, with 8 bases that match TRBD1. Germline CDR1 reads SNHLY; CDR2 reads FYNNEI. V lost 5 bases, J lost 0 bases, and 6 bases stayed unmatched. This CDR3 has 16 amino acids. DNA for the CDR3: TGTGCCAGCAGTTCCGACAGGGGCCTCTCTGGAAACACCATATATTTT. This sequence encodes CASSSDRGLSGNTIYF.

In regard to this clonotype: The CDR3 carries no conserved terminal phenylalanine or tryptophan, so it likely arises from a read error. The chain uses TRBV2 and TRBJ1-1; no reliable D call. V was cut by 6 bases and J by 4 bases, with 18 bases left in between. CDR1 is SNHLY and CDR2 is FYNNEI in the germline V gene. The CDR3 is 15 residues long. The CDR3 is CASSQDRGLATEAFS. The CDR3 DNA is TGTGCCAGCAGCCAAGATCGAGGGCTGGCCACTGAAGCTTTCTCT.

Comment on this clonotype: An end of the junction differs from the germline gene, which may be a read error. The genes are TRBV10-3 and TRBJ2-5; the match to TRBD2 covers 11 bases. Per the germline V gene, CDR1 is ENHRY and CDR2 is SYGVKD. The CDR3 has 15 amino acids. The chain's CDR3 is CATSDVAGGTETQYF. CDR3 nucleotide sequence: TGTGCCACCAGTGATGTAGCGGGGGGGACAGAGACCCAGTACTTC.

This clonotype was detected a few times. Mismatch with germline at one junction end may stem from a read error. V gene TRBV5-8 combines with J gene TRBJ1-3; D uncertain. This CDR3 comprises 18 residues. Germline values: CDR1 SGHTS, CDR2 YDEGEE. The chain's CDR3 is CASSQEALPTYSGNTIYF. CDR3 in DNA: TGCGCCAGCAGCCAAGAAGCACTCCCTACATACTCTGGAAACACCATATATTTT. The variable domain in full, completed from reference TRBV5-8 and TRBJ1-3, reads EAGVTQSPTHLIKTRGQQATLRCSPISGHTSVYWYQQALGLGLQFLLWYDEGEERNRGNFPPRFSGRQFPNYSSELNVNALELEDSALYLCASSQEALPTYSGNTIYFGEGSWLTVV.

The chain is built from TRBV11-2 and TRBJ1-1; no firm D call. This CDR3 has 13 residues. Germline CDR1 and CDR2: SGHAT and FQNNGV. V was clipped by 9 bases and J by 0 bases, with 11 bases between them. The CDR3 sequence is CASSIFMNTEAFF. The DNA for the CDR3 is TGTGCCAGTAGTATATTCATGAACACTGAAGCTTTCTTT.

The chain couples TRBV25-1 to TRBJ1-6; 10 bases are a match to TRBD1. The CDR3 totals 14 residues. Germline CDR1 and CDR2: MGHDK and SYGVNS. CDR3: CARDRQGAGSPLHF. DNA for the CDR3: TGTGCTAGAGATCGACAGGGGGCAGGTTCACCCCTCCACTTT.

This clonotype was recorded many times. One end of the junction fails to match germline, which may point to a read error. This sequence joins TRBV7-2 and TRBJ1-1; no firm D call. This CDR3 spans 11 amino acids. From germline, CDR1 is SGHTA and CDR2 FQGNSA. The DNA for the CDR3 is TGTGCCAGCAGCTTAGAGGCCCCCAGGACCTTT. Protein: CASSLEAPRTF.

The chain combines TRBV29-1 with TRBJ2-7; D tentatively reads TRBD1 or TRBD2 (5 bases each). Trimming removed 4 bases at V and 7 bases at J, with 17 bases between. Germline V gives CDR1 SQVTM, CDR2 ANQGSEA. There are 13 residues in the CDR3. The CDR3 coding sequence is TGCAGCGTTGGTATTCCGGGGCTGGGGGAGCAGTACTTC. Translated, it gives CSVGIPGLGEQYF.

This clonotype was recorded a few times. The J gene is TRBJ1-2, the V gene TRBV9, with 7 bases that match TRBD1. The CDR3 sequence is 14 residues long. After removal of 5 bases from V and 7 bases from J, the junction contained 11 bases not matched to a gene. Germline values: CDR1 SGDLS, CDR2 YYNGEE. CDR3: CASSAPDRAGGYTF. For the CDR3, the DNA is TGTGCCAGCAGTGCCCCTGACAGGGCAGGTGGCTACACCTTC. The full variable domain, with the rest looked up from reference TRBV9 and TRBJ1-2, is DSGVTQTPKHLITATGQRVTLRCSPRSGDLSVYWYQQSLDQGLQFLIQYYNGEERAKGNILERFSAQQFPDLHSELNLSSLELGDSALYFCASSAPDRAGGYTFGSGTRLTVV.